Below, 4 T cell receptor beta chains from the same sample are listed, as sequenced in a study of cytomegalovirus exposure and HLA in healthy donors. With 60 Vbeta and 13 Jbeta primers, the PCR was carried out. Sequencing used immunoSEQ multiplex PCR; TCRdb keeps in-frame clones, though not all of them. Here the sample spans 73,000 or so clones, over 65% being singletons. Sequenced material: PBMCs. These TCRs come from a woman aged 40 to 50 in good health and CMV-seropositive.

The chain employs TRBV19 and TRBJ1-1; 7 bases map to TRBD1. The J segment lost 4 bases and the V segment lost 5 bases, leaving 16 bases of the junction unmatched. The length of the CDR3 is 17 residues. Germline V gives CDR1 LNHDA, CDR2 SQIVND (reference sequence). The DNA for the CDR3 is TGTGCCAGTAGTGTACAGGGGCTCGGTAAAGGTGGCACTGAAGCTTTCTTT. It yields the protein CASSVQGLGKGGTEAFF. Looking up the rest from reference TRBV19 and TRBJ1-1 gives the full variable domain: DGGITQSPKYLFRKEGQNVTLSCEQNLNHDAMYWYRQDPGQGLRLIYYSQIVNDFQKGDIAEGYSVSREKKESFPLTVTSAQKNPTAFYLCASSVQGLGKGGTEAFFGQGTRLTVV.

The V and J genes are TRBV28 and TRBJ2-3; D may be TRBD2 (6 bases). Germline CDR1 reads MDHEN; CDR2 reads SYDVKM. Deletions cut 6 bases from V and 3 bases from J, with 16 bases between. CDR3 length: 15 residues. As DNA, the CDR3 is TGTGCCAGCAGACGTACTAGCTTAGCAACAGATACGCAGTATTTT. Its protein product is CASRRTSLATDTQYF.

This chain joins TRBV25-1 and TRBJ2-7, with a tentative D call TRBD2 (6 bases). With 6 bases removed from V and 0 bases from J, the gap between germline ends came to 12 bases. CDR3 size: 14 residues. Germline V CDR1 and CDR2: MGHDK, SYGVNS. CDR3 sequence: CASSWPGGSYEQYF. CDR3 in DNA: TGTGCCAGCAGCTGGCCCGGGGGCTCCTACGAGCAGTACTTC.

This clone has a handful of counts. V and J are TRBV19 and TRBJ2-1; 13 bases are a match to TRBD2. This CDR3 has 17 residues. CDR1 and CDR2 (germline): LNHDA, SQIVND (reference sequence). The J segment lost 6 bases and the V segment lost 5 bases, leaving 10 bases of the junction unmatched. The CDR3 protein is CASSHPRTSGGSNEQFF. For the CDR3, the DNA is TGTGCCAGTAGTCATCCCCGGACTAGCGGGGGCTCCAATGAGCAGTTCTTC.